The 9 T cell receptor beta chains listed next were all sequenced from one sample in a study of T cell changes during pregnancy in multiple sclerosis. The assay was immunoSEQ multiplex PCR, and TCRdb's table has in-frame clones only and misses some. The sample consists of more than 35,000 clones, around nine tenths of them appearing once. Sample: CD8+ T cells from peripheral blood mononuclear cells, taken after pregnancy. These receptor sequences come from a female donor in good health, enrolled as a control in a pregnancy study.

The V gene is TRBV19, the J gene TRBJ1-5; D is ambiguous. CDR3 length: 13 amino acids. Per the germline V gene, CDR1 is LNHDA and CDR2 is SQIVND (reference sequence). V lost 0 bases and J 7 bases, leaving 7 bases between the germline ends. The CDR3 DNA sequence: TGTGCCAGTAGTATAGATCTGGAGCAGCCCCAGCATTTT. Protein: CASSIDLEQPQHF.

The rearrangement uses TRBV4-3 and TRBJ2-2; D unresolved. There are 14 residues in the CDR3. Per germline, CDR1 LGHNA and CDR2 YSLEER. V was shortened by 4 bases and J by 5 bases, with 11 bases between the two germline ends. Written as DNA, the CDR3 is TGCGCCAGCAGCCTCGGTACGTGGACCGGGGAGCTGTTTTTT. It codes for CASSLGTWTGELFF.

The rearrangement links TRBV5-4 to TRBJ1-2, with a tentative D call TRBD1 (5 bases). This CDR3 has 14 residues. Germline values: CDR1 SGHNT, CDR2 YYREEE (reference sequence). Trimming took 6 bases from V and 4 from J, leaving 16 bases between them. The CDR3 loop reads CASTPLGEGYGYTF. CDR3 DNA sequence: TGTGCCAGCACCCCGCTAGGGGAGGGCTATGGCTACACCTTC.

The chain uses TRBV27 and TRBJ1-2; D is possibly TRBD1 (5 bases). The CDR3 extends over 14 amino acids. Germline V gene data show CDR1 as MNHEY and CDR2 as SMNVEV (reference sequence). V was shortened by 6 bases and J by 8 bases, with 19 bases between the two germline ends. The CDR3 loop reads CASSLGVRGGGYTF. In nucleotides, the CDR3 is TGTGCCAGCAGCCTGGGAGTTCGGGGGGGAGGCTACACCTTC.

The gene calls are TRBV7-3 and TRBJ2-3, with a possible D match to TRBD2 (6 bases). Per the germline V gene, CDR1 is SGHTA and CDR2 is FQGTGA. V was pared by 5 bases and J by 0 bases, with 18 bases between. The CDR3 extends over 17 amino acids. CDR3 sequence reads: CASSPGVEGLSTDTQYF. The DNA for the CDR3 is TGTGCCAGCAGCCCGGGAGTGGAGGGCCTCAGCACAGATACGCAGTATTTT.

This sequence joins TRBV7-9 and TRBJ1-1; 7 nucleotides line up with TRBD1. V trimming: 5 bases; J trimming: 7 bases; junction bases outside the gene matches: 7. The germline CDR1 and CDR2 sequences are SEHNR and FQNEAQ (reference sequence). The CDR3 totals 13 residues. The CDR3 loop is CASSRQGGVEAFF. The DNA for the CDR3 is TGTGCCAGCAGCCGACAGGGTGGCGTTGAAGCTTTCTTT.

This chain connects TRBV7-9 to TRBJ2-2; 9 nucleotides align to TRBD2. CDR1 and CDR2 from the germline V gene are SEHNR and FQNEAQ (reference sequence). The CDR3 is made up of 17 amino acids. V lost 11 bases and J lost 0; bases outside the gene matches: 13. CDR3 in DNA: TGTGCCTACATGGGGGTAGCGGGGGCCTCGAACACCGGGGAGCTGTTTTTT. Its translation is CAYMGVAGASNTGELFF.

CDR3 DNA: TGCGCCAGCAGCCAAGAACTGAGCTCCTACGAGCAGTACTTC. Translating it yields CASSQELSSYEQYF. V gene TRBV4-3 combines with J gene TRBJ2-7; the D is unclear. CDR3 length equals 14 residues. V was cut by 0 bases and J by 0 bases, with 6 bases left in between. Germline lookup yields CDR1 LGHNA and CDR2 YSLEER.

The rearrangement links TRBV27 to TRBJ2-5, with 7 positions matching TRBD1. Germline-derived CDR1 and CDR2 are MNHEY and SMNVEV (reference sequence). V gave up 5 bases and J gave up 10 bases; unmatched junction bases: 13. The CDR3 consists of 14 residues. CDR3 in DNA: TGTGCCAGCAGTCAGGGATCGGGACAGCTTAACCAGTACTTC. Its protein is CASSQGSGQLNQYF.